This T cell receptor (beta chain) originates from a study of shared clonotypes between healthy human individuals. General observations from the study: Limited genetic and exposure-history diversity came from having few donors. Sequencing depth was predicted to influence how clonotypes are shared among donors.

This CDR3 spans 13 amino acids. With 6 bases clipped from V and 6 bases from J, the junction kept 7 bases outside the gene matches. The germline CDR1 and CDR2 sequences are MNHNS and SASEGT. Donors included only healthy HIV-negative adults lacking recent acute infections or vaccinations. In this sample, this clone turned up once. No antigen is known for it. Assay execution proceeded at the deep level. Sequencing used immunoSEQ multiplex PCR; TCRdb keeps in-frame clones, though not all of them. The table includes around 530,000 clones, around 78% detected once. The sequenced sample consisted of PBMCs. This clonotype was obtained from a woman between 40 and 55 years old in good health. Some clones in this sample may be carry-over from other donors' samples. The gene calls are TRBV6-1 and TRBJ2-7; 8 bases match TRBD2. CDR3 DNA: TGTGCCAGCAGCTCCACTAGCGGTGGCGAGCAGTACTTC. This encodes CASSSTSGGEQYF.